These 26 T cell receptor beta chains were sequenced from one sample in a study of OX40 agonist ivuxolimab in advanced cancers. The protocol was immunoSEQ multiplex PCR, while the TCRdb copy is restricted to in-frame clones and leaves out a portion. Among tens of thousands of clones listed, about 93% were seen once. The sample was CD4+ or CD8+ T cells sorted from blood, taken in a trial of the OX40 agonist ivuxolimab. The origin of the receptors is an adult with an advanced solid tumor such as melanoma, head and neck, liver or kidney cancer.

In its sample, this clone was seen once. Written as DNA, the CDR3 is TGTGCCAGCACCATTCGCGGGTACCAAGAGACCCAGTACTTC. Translation gives CASTIRGYQETQYF. V is TRBV7-8 and J is TRBJ2-5; weak D call: TRBD2 (5 bases). V lost 7 bases to trimming and J lost 0 bases, with 12 bases between them. This CDR3 has 14 residues. CDR1 and CDR2 (germline): SGHVS, FQNEAQ.

The chain couples TRBV11-2 to TRBJ2-1, with 9 positions matching TRBD1. V gave up 6 bases and J gave up 10 bases; unmatched junction bases: 1. CDR1 is SGHAT, CDR2 FQNNGV, per germline. This CDR3 comprises 11 residues. The CDR3 sequence: CASRGQGEQFF. DNA of the CDR3: TGTGCCAGCAGGGGACAGGGCGAGCAGTTCTTC.

The gene calls are TRBV7-8 and TRBJ2-3; TRBD2 matches 15 bases. CDR3 length equals 18 residues. V gave up 5 bases and J gave up 4 bases; unmatched junction bases: 10. From germline, CDR1 is SGHVS and CDR2 FQNEAQ. The CDR3 here is CASSPGLAGGWSADTQYF. In nucleotides, the CDR3 is TGTGCCAGCAGCCCGGGACTAGCGGGAGGCTGGAGCGCAGATACGCAGTATTTT. Together with reference TRBV7-8 and TRBJ2-3, the CDR3 gives the full variable domain: GAGVSQSPRYKVAKRGQDVALRCDPISGHVSLFWYQQALGQGPEFLTYFQNEAQLDKSGLPSDRFFAERPEGSVSTLKIQRTQQEDSAVYLCASSPGLAGGWSADTQYFGPGTRLTVL.

The chain uses TRBV28 and TRBJ1-1; the D is unclear. Germline assignment: CDR1 MDHEN and CDR2 SYDVKM. The CDR3 totals 10 residues. The CDR3 region has the DNA TGTGGGAGTTTGGGCACTGAAGCTTTCTTT. Residues: CGSLGTEAFF.

The gene calls are TRBV9 and TRBJ2-7; 7 bases line up with TRBD2. This CDR3 has 15 amino acids. Per germline, CDR1 SGDLS and CDR2 YYNGEE. V was pared by 0 bases and J by 3 bases, with 6 bases of the junction left unmatched. The CDR3 nucleotides read TGTGCCAGCAGCGTAGCCCCCTGGACTAGCTACGAGCAGTACTTC. The encoded protein is CASSVAPWTSYEQYF.

The V call is TRBV10-2, the J call TRBJ2-1; D may correspond to TRBD1 or TRBD2 (5 bases each). V was pared by 0 bases and J by 4 bases, with 16 bases between. The CDR3 totals 17 residues. In germline, CDR1 is WSHSY, CDR2 SAAADI. The DNA of the CDR3 is TGCGCCAGCAGTGAGTCGGACTCCGGGACCATGTACAATGAGCAGTTCTTC. It is translated as CASSESDSGTMYNEQFF.

This rearrangement joins TRBV25-1 to TRBJ2-1; 11 bases match TRBD2. The CDR3 has 13 residues. Trimming at V came to 6 bases and at J to 6 bases, leaving 1 base not matched to a gene. From germline, CDR1 is MGHDK and CDR2 SYGVNS. For the CDR3, the DNA is TGTGCCAGCAGACTAGCGGGAGCCAATGAGCAGTTCTTC. This codes for CASRLAGANEQFF.

The J gene is TRBJ2-1, the V gene TRBV18; no firm D call. CDR3 size: 12 residues. The V gene lost 3 bases and the J gene lost 8 bases, with 8 bases spanning the gap. The germline V gene encodes CDR1 KGHSH and CDR2 LQKENI. This CDR3 reads CASSPDTDEQFF. CDR3 nucleotide sequence: TGTGCCAGCTCACCCGACACCGATGAGCAGTTCTTC.

The chain is built from TRBV7-9 and TRBJ2-1; TRBD2 agrees at 8 bases. There are 12 residues in the CDR3. From germline, CDR1 is SEHNR and CDR2 FQNEAQ (reference sequence). The junction had 14 bases not matched to a gene; V was cut back by 10 bases and J by 15 bases. The CDR3 protein is CAIDLRAGARFF. In DNA form, the CDR3 reads TGTGCCATAGATTTGAGAGCGGGAGCGAGGTTCTTC. The full variable domain, its missing parts supplied by reference TRBV7-9 and TRBJ2-1, is DTGVSQNPRHKITKRGQNVTFRCDPISEHNRLYWYRQTLGQGPEFLTYFQNEAQLEKSRLLSDRFSAERPKGSFSTLEIQRTEQGDSAMYLCAIDLRAGARFFGPGTRLTVL.

The V and J genes are TRBV6-1 and TRBJ2-7; no definite D call. Trimming took 1 base from V and 6 from J, leaving 4 bases between them. CDR3 length: 11 residues. The germline CDR1 and CDR2 sequences are MNHNS and SASEGT. The CDR3 loop is CASSEGGEQYF. CDR3 DNA: TGTGCCAGCAGTGAAGGGGGCGAGCAGTACTTC.

The chain joins TRBV27 to TRBJ2-7; 8 bases match TRBD2. This CDR3 spans 15 amino acids. V lost 3 bases, J lost 3 bases, and 7 bases stayed unmatched. CDR1 and CDR2 from the germline V gene are MNHEY and SMNVEV (reference sequence). CDR3 in amino acids: CASSLGSSGYYEQYF. CDR3 in DNA: TGTGCCAGCAGTTTGGGGTCTAGCGGGTACTACGAGCAGTACTTC.

This clone appeared a single time. The J gene is TRBJ1-1, the V gene TRBV5-1; D not certain. The CDR3 consists of 14 residues. Per germline, CDR1 SGHRS and CDR2 YFSETQ. Trimming removed 4 bases from V and 1 base from J, with 11 bases in between. The CDR3 protein is CASSGVDGNTEAFF. The CDR3 coding sequence is TGCGCCAGCAGCGGGGTAGACGGGAACACTGAAGCTTTCTTT. The whole variable domain, filled in from reference TRBV5-1 and TRBJ1-1, reads KAGVTQTPRYLIKTRGQQVTLSCSPISGHRSVSWYQQTPGQGLQFLFEYFSETQRNKGNFPGRFSGRQFSNSRSEMNVSTLELGDSALYLCASSGVDGNTEAFFGQGTRLTVV.

The chain combines TRBV29-1 with TRBJ1-4, with 9 positions matching TRBD1. Germline V lookup: CDR1 SQVTM, CDR2 ANQGSEA. V lost 6 bases to trimming and J lost 6 bases; unmatched junction nucleotides: 14. The CDR3 runs to 16 residues. CDR3 residues: CSVETPGTGPDEKLFF. For the CDR3, the DNA is TGCAGCGTAGAAACCCCCGGGACAGGGCCTGATGAAAAACTGTTTTTT.

This chain uses TRBV9 with TRBJ2-7, with 9 bases matching TRBD2. Germline CDR1 reads SGDLS; CDR2 reads YYNGEE. Trimming took 2 bases from V and 2 from J; bases not matched to a gene: 2. CDR3 size: 14 residues. CDR3 in amino acids: CASSVSGGPYEQYF. Written as DNA, the CDR3 is TGTGCCAGCAGCGTTAGCGGGGGACCCTACGAGCAGTACTTC.

The J gene is TRBJ2-7, the V gene TRBV5-5; perhaps TRBD1 as D (6 bases). The CDR3 is 13 amino acids. In germline, CDR1 is SGHKS, CDR2 YYEKEE (reference sequence). The V and J ends lost 4 bases and 0 bases respectively, with 8 bases between them. This chain's CDR3 is CASSTRGSYEQYF. As DNA, the CDR3 is TGTGCCAGCAGCACCAGGGGCTCCTACGAGCAGTACTTC. Filled out from reference TRBV5-5 and TRBJ2-7, the complete variable domain reads DAGVTQSPTHLIKTRGQQVTLRCSPISGHKSVSWYQQVLGQGPQFIFQYYEKEERGRGNFPDRFSARQFPNYSSELNVNALLLGDSALYLCASSTRGSYEQYFGPGTRLTVT.

The chain has TRBV5-4 and TRBJ2-7; TRBD2 agrees at 9 bases. CDR3 length: 14 residues. V lost 4 bases to trimming and J lost 7 bases; unmatched junction nucleotides: 9. The germline V gene encodes CDR1 SGHNT and CDR2 YYREEE (reference sequence). The CDR3 here is CASSRLAAPLEQYF. In nucleotides, the CDR3 is TGTGCCAGCAGCCGACTAGCGGCACCCTTGGAGCAGTACTTC.

V gene TRBV2 combines with J gene TRBJ1-2; 7 positions match TRBD1. Germline CDR1 SNHLY, CDR2 FYNNEI. The junction had 11 bases not matched to a gene; V was cut back by 7 bases and J by 6 bases. This CDR3 has 14 residues. The CDR3 loop reads CASTDPDRADGYTF. CDR3 nucleotides: TGTGCCAGCACCGACCCTGACAGGGCTGATGGCTACACCTTC.

This rearrangement joins TRBV19 to TRBJ2-2; weak D call: TRBD1 (6 bases). Germline V gene data show CDR1 as LNHDA and CDR2 as SQIVND (reference sequence). CDR3 length: 17 residues. The V and J ends lost 0 bases and 0 bases respectively, with 11 bases between them. CDR3 loop: CASSIDHWGPNTGELFF. In nucleotides, the CDR3 is TGTGCCAGTAGTATAGATCATTGGGGGCCGAACACCGGGGAGCTGTTTTTT.

The chain joins TRBV30 to TRBJ2-1; D is undetermined. CDR1 is GTSNPN and CDR2 is SVGIG in the germline V gene (reference sequence). CDR3 length: 12 amino acids. The V end lost 0 bases, the J end lost 9 bases, and 9 bases lay between the germline ends. CDR3 loop: CAWSVGRLEQFF. The CDR3 DNA reads as TGTGCCTGGAGTGTTGGGCGGCTTGAGCAGTTCTTC.

The chain carries TRBV11-2 and TRBJ2-5; 7 bases match TRBD2. Losses at the gene ends were 3 bases for V and 2 bases for J; bases not matched to a gene: 6. This CDR3 spans 15 amino acids. Germline CDR1 and CDR2: SGHAT and FQNNGV. In DNA form, the CDR3 reads TGTGCCAGCAGCTTCATCGCGGGGGAACAAGAGACCCAGTACTTC. Amino acid sequence: CASSFIAGEQETQYF.

This clone was observed a single time. The chain links TRBV5-1 to TRBJ2-7, with 7 bases lining up with TRBD1. Germline values: CDR1 SGHRS, CDR2 YFSETQ. The ends lost 3 bases at V and 1 base at J; junction bases unmatched: 4. The CDR3 totals 14 residues. The CDR3 region has the DNA TGCGCCAGCAGCTGGGTGACAGGGTCCTACGAGCAGTACTTC. It encodes CASSWVTGSYEQYF.

J is TRBJ2-1 and V is TRBV13; no clear D gene. In germline, CDR1 is PRHDT, CDR2 FYEKMQ (reference sequence). Deletions cut 2 bases from V and 10 bases from J, with 9 bases between. CDR3 length: 12 amino acids. CDR3 region: CASSLWGLEQFF. Written as DNA, the CDR3 is TGTGCCAGCAGCTTATGGGGTTTAGAGCAGTTCTTC.

The chain recombines TRBV11-3 with TRBJ2-1, with D perhaps matching TRBD1 or TRBD2 (5 bases each). The CDR3 spans 12 residues. Between the trimmed V and J ends, which lost 5 bases and 6 bases, there was a span of 8 bases. The germline V gene has CDR1 SGHNT and CDR2 YENEEA. CDR3 sequence: CASSRDPNEQFF. In nucleotides, the CDR3 is TGTGCCAGCAGCCGGGACCCCAATGAGCAGTTCTTC.

CDR3: CASSVGQGAGYGYTF. The CDR3 bases are TGTGCCAGCAGCGTAGGACAGGGCGCGGGCTATGGCTACACCTTC. The chain combines TRBV9 with TRBJ1-2; 7 bases line up with TRBD1. Germline V gives CDR1 SGDLS, CDR2 YYNGEE. This CDR3 region has 15 residues. V lost 0 bases, J lost 4 bases, and 6 bases stayed unmatched.

The gene calls are TRBV6-5 and TRBJ2-1; D perhaps matches TRBD1 (5 bases). Trimming cost V 7 bases and J 1 base, with 11 bases left between them. CDR3 length: 14 amino acids. Germline values: CDR1 MNHEY, CDR2 SVGAGI. Written as DNA, the CDR3 is TGTGCCAGCACCGATCAGGGATCCTACAATGAGCAGTTCTTC. It codes for CASTDQGSYNEQFF.

The chain employs TRBV10-3 and TRBJ2-5; possibly TRBD1 or TRBD2 for D (6 bases each). Germline values: CDR1 ENHRY, CDR2 SYGVKD. Between the trimmed V and J ends, which lost 9 bases and 4 bases, there was a span of 12 bases. The CDR3 loop spans 12 amino acids. CDR3 residues: CAIRQEGETQYF. CDR3 nucleotides: TGTGCCATTCGACAGGAGGGAGAGACCCAGTACTTC.